A selection of T cell receptor beta chains follows, all from one sample in a study of liver allograft versus peripheral blood T cells. TCRdb passed the reads through MiXCR, listing each CDR3 protein once. The sample holds approximately 6,800 distinct CDR3 sequences, roughly 17% seen once. These receptors were collected from a human patient who had a liver transplant. The graft donor may have contributed some T cells. Both conserved end residues are part of each CDR3. The order of the fields is V gene, D gene, clone size, CDR3 length, J gene, CDR3 protein, CDR3 DNA. A D gene is named only where the DNA matches it firmly. For some rows the clone size is stated as once, few or many, or as a class when expanded; others skip it.

V: TRBV5-6
D: TRBD1
size: medium-sized
length: 16
J: TRBJ2-2
CDR3: CASSFWTGVSTGELFF
DNA: TGTGCCAGCAGCTTTTGGACAGGGGTGTCCACCGGGGAGCTGTTTTTT

V: TRBV30
D: .
size: .
length: 13
J: TRBJ2-2
CDR3: CATHGTNTGELFF
DNA: TGCGCTACCCACGGGACAAACACCGGGGAGCTGTTTTTT

V: TRBV6-5
D: TRBD2
size: many
length: 16
J: TRBJ2-3
CDR3: CASSRTSGSWADTQYF
DNA: TGTGCCAGCAGTCGGACTAGCGGGAGTTGGGCAGATACGCAGTATTTT

V: TRBV5-6
D: .
size: few
length: 11
J: TRBJ1-6
CDR3: CASSFGGTLHF
DNA: TGTGCCAGCAGCTTTGGGGGGACCCTCCACTTT

V: TRBV19
D: .
size: medium-sized
length: 13
J: TRBJ1-2
CDR3: CASHTASLGGYTF
DNA: TGTGCCAGCCACACGGCTTCTTTAGGTGGCTACACCTTC

V: TRBV7-9
D: .
size: medium-sized
length: 11
J: TRBJ1-3
CDR3: CASSLRNTIYF
DNA: TGTGCCAGCAGTCTCCGAAACACCATATATTTT

V: TRBV11-1
D: TRBD1
size: .
length: 16
J: TRBJ2-5
CDR3: CASSNRDRGDQETQYF
DNA: TGTGCCAGCAGCAACCGGGACAGAGGAGACCAAGAGACCCAGTACTTC

V: TRBV6-6
D: .
size: medium-sized
length: 14
J: TRBJ1-6
CDR3: CASVASGENSPLHF
DNA: TGTGCCAGCGTAGCGAGTGGGGAGAATTCACCCCTCCACTTT

V: TRBV20-1
D: .
size: .
length: 13
J: TRBJ1-1
CDR3: CSASPGDGTEAFF
DNA: TGCAGTGCTAGCCCAGGGGATGGCACTGAAGCTTTCTTT

V: TRBV12-3/TRBV12-4
D: .
size: .
length: 12
J: TRBJ1-1
CDR3: CASSYQRTEAFF
DNA: TGTGCCAGCAGTTATCAAAGGACTGAAGCTTTCTTT

V: TRBV6-2/TRBV6-3
D: .
size: medium-sized
length: 16
J: TRBJ2-7
CDR3: CASSLPGLRGFHEQYF
DNA: TGTGCCAGCAGTTTGCCCGGTTTGCGGGGTTTCCACGAGCAGTACTTC